This T cell receptor beta chain was sequenced during a study of tumor and adjacent non-tumor tissue in lung cancer. For this clonotype: The conserved phenylalanine or tryptophan is not found at the CDR3 terminus, so this likely reflects a read error.

RNA was extracted from bulk tissue without any cell sorting. This non-tumor lung sample came from over 3 cm beyond the tumor edge. TCRbeta libraries were built with three rounds of nested PCR, modified from ARM-PCR. TCRdb redid the calling of the multiplex PCR reads with MiXCR, one entry per CDR3 protein. Of roughly 82,000 distinct CDR3 sequences detected, 76% appear once; the ten largest clones hold roughly 22%. Germline-derived CDR1 and CDR2 are MNHNS and SASEGT. Deletions cut 7 bases from V and 0 bases from J, with 16 bases between. The CDR3 spans 16 residues. The V gene is TRBV6-1, the J gene TRBJ1-5; D is possibly TRBD1 (6 bases). The sequence was obtained from a woman aged 50 to 60 with non-small cell lung cancer. Sequencing was carried out using distant non-tumor lung tissue. CDR3 bases: TGTGCCAGCACTTCTGTGGGGGGCCTTAGCAATCAGCCCCAGCATTAT. Translating it yields CASTSVGGLSNQPQHY.